The clone carrying this T cell receptor beta chain showed up many times. Its antigen is not known. The sample is drawn from a study of blood T cells in healthy people across ages. The authors ran a second PCR of roughly 6 to 12 cycles using a sample-barcoded 5' primer and a J-beta primer mix. TCRdb reanalysed the 5' RACE reads using MiXCR and keeps one entry per CDR3 protein. Among roughly 640,000 distinct CDR3 sequences listed, 25% to 30% were seen once. Germline values: CDR1 DFQATT, CDR2 SNEGSKA (reference sequence). This CDR3 contains 13 residues. V was shortened by 2 bases and J by 7 bases, with 15 bases between the two germline ends. General study points: What prevented conclusive comparison of naive and antigen-experienced cells was that PBMCs were unsorted.

The TCR was taken from a woman older than 75 in good health. The sequenced sample was blood. The chain links TRBV20-1 to TRBJ2-7, with D tentatively TRBD2 (6 bases). CDR3 loop: CSARHPGLGEQYF. CDR3 coding DNA: TGCAGTGCTAGACATCCGGGACTTGGGGAGCAGTACTTC.